The 8 T cell receptor beta chains reported below all come from one sample, sequenced in a study of T-cell memory formation after mild COVID-19. TCRdb re-called the 5' RACE reads with MiXCR, one entry per CDR3 protein. Of 150,000 or so distinct CDR3 sequences listed, approximately 15% are singletons. Sequences were obtained from PBMCs or a T cell subset sorted from them (not recorded which). These receptor sequences come from an adult woman who had mild COVID-19 (a few samples of this study predate the infection). Cell type and time point are not known.

The sample holds a few counts of this clonotype. The chain couples TRBV10-3 to TRBJ2-7, with 8 bases aligning to TRBD2. CDR3 length equals 14 residues. Looked up from germline, CDR1 is ENHRY and CDR2 is SYGVKD. The J segment lost 4 bases and the V segment lost 10 bases, leaving 12 bases of the junction unmatched. CDR3 sequence (DNA): TGTGCCACCAAAGGTACGAGCGGGAGTTACGAGCAGTACTTC. As protein: CATKGTSGSYEQYF.

V is TRBV4-1 and J is TRBJ2-3; D tentatively fits TRBD1 or TRBD2 (6 bases each). The CDR3 is 19 amino acids. Trimming took off 0 bases at V and 6 bases at J, with 25 bases between the two ends. Germline V gene lookup returns CDR1 MGHRA and CDR2 YSYEKL. For the CDR3, the DNA is TGCGCCAGCAGCCAAGATAGGTTTAGTGCCGGGGGCCGTATGGATACGCAGTATTTT. Translation: CASSQDRFSAGGRMDTQYF.

This clonotype was observed a few times. The chain combines TRBV10-3 with TRBJ2-7; no clear D gene. The CDR3 is 12 residues long. Trimming removed 0 bases from V and 3 bases from J, with 3 bases in between. Per the germline V gene, CDR1 is ENHRY and CDR2 is SYGVKD. The CDR3 sequence: CAISESGYEQYF. CDR3 coding DNA: TGTGCCATCAGTGAGTCTGGCTACGAGCAGTACTTC.

This clonotype was observed a handful of times. The chain couples TRBV13 to TRBJ1-1; D remains unclear. The germline V gene has CDR1 PRHDT and CDR2 FYEKMQ (reference sequence). The V and J ends lost 3 bases and 3 bases respectively, with 11 bases between them. The CDR3 runs 14 residues. The DNA for the CDR3 is TGTGCCAGCAGCTTGACCGCGGACGACACTGAAGCTTTCTTT. Its translation is CASSLTADDTEAFF.

This clonotype was seen a few times. This CDR3 is CASSLRSAAEETQYF. CDR3 sequence (DNA): TGTGCCAGCAGCTTACGCTCCGCGGCTGAAGAGACCCAGTACTTC. This rearrangement joins TRBV7-2 to TRBJ2-5, with D unresolved. V dropped 2 bases and J dropped 3 bases, with 13 bases sitting between them. The CDR3 totals 15 residues. Germline V CDR1 and CDR2: SGHTA, FQGNSA.

This chain links TRBV5-1 with TRBJ2-7; 8 bases line up with TRBD1. After removal of 0 bases from V and 5 bases from J, the junction contained 4 bases not matched to a gene. Germline assignment: CDR1 SGHRS and CDR2 YFSETQ. The CDR3 runs 14 residues. CDR3 coding DNA: TGCGCCAGCAGCTTGGGGACAGGGCCTGACGAGCAGTACTTC. It codes for CASSLGTGPDEQYF.

V is TRBV7-9 and J is TRBJ2-7, with TRBD2 matching 7 bases. This CDR3 region has 17 residues. CDR1 SEHNR and CDR2 FQNEAQ come from the germline V gene (reference sequence). V dropped 5 bases and J dropped 4; count of bases not matched to a gene: 17. Here the CDR3 reads CASSRAGGSTTTYEQYF. The CDR3 DNA follows: TGTGCCAGCAGCAGGGCCGGGGGGTCCACGACCACTTACGAGCAGTACTTC.

This clonotype appeared a few times. V and J are TRBV20-1 and TRBJ2-3; D might be TRBD1 or TRBD2, each matching 5 bases. The CDR3 contains 16 residues. V was pared by 3 bases and J by 1 base, with 17 bases between. Germline CDR1 reads DFQATT; CDR2 reads SNEGSKA (reference sequence). DNA of the CDR3: TGCAGTGCTAGGCCTACCGGGGACGTTGGCACAGATACGCAGTATTTT. Amino acid sequence: CSARPTGDVGTDTQYF.